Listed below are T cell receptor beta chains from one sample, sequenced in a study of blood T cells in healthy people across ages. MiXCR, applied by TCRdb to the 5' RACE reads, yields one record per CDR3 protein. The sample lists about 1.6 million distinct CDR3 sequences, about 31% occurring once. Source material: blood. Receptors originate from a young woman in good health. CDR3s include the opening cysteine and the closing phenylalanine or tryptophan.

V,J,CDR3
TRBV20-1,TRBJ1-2,CSLRGINGYTF
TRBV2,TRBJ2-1,CASSPRPGGSTREQFF
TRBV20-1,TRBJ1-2,CSARAVTGTHGYTF
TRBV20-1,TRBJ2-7,CSASLGSGLSYEQYF
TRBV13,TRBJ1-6,CASSISGTGDSPLHF
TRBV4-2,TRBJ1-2,CASSQDGQGGEWGYTF
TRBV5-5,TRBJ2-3,CASSHSVGRGTQYF
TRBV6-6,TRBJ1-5,CASSTGTGSQPQHF
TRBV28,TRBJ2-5,CASRGTGPETQYF
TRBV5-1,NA,CASSLATSGRLGNEQYF
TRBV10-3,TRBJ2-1,CAISDGTGFGEQFF
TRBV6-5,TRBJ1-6,CASSQGQAYSPLHF
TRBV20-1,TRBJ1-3,CSVSGSGNTIYF
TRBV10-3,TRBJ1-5,CASGGGLGQPQHF
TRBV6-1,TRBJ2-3,CASMEGGTDTQYF
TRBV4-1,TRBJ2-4,CASSQDRKNIQYF
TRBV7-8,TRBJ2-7,CASSLVPGRGHEQYF
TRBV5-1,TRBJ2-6,CASSLVGRPGANVLTF
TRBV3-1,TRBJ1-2,CASSQDGTGNRYGYTF
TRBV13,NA,CASSTASGTEFYEQYF
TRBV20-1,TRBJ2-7,CSDPPLRSYEQYF
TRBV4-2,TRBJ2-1,CASSQQQGHEQFF
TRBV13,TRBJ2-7,CASSSRDGVSDEQYF
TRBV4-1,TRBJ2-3,CASSLGGLAGGVEDTQYF
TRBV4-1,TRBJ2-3,CASSQVPGRSSTDTQYF
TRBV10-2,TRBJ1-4,CASWDRGQEKLFF
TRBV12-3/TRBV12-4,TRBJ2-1,CASSLELARNNEQFF
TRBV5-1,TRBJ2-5,CVSSEGTAGETQYF
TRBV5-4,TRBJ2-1,CASGNYNSYNEQFF
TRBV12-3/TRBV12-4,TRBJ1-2,CVSSQTSGGYGYTF
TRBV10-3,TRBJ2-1,CAISERGTYNEQFF
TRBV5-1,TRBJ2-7,CASSVWTLTSYEQYF
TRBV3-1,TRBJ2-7,CASSRGRFLLGQYF
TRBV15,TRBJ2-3,CATSRDAAGGSRDTQYF
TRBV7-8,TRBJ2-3,CASSSGWISSDSGDTQYF
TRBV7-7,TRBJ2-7,CASTSGVVSYEQYF